These 32 T cell receptor beta chains originate from one sample sequenced in a study of blood T cell repertoires in COVID-19 (dated by TCRdb to 2018 to 2020). Libraries were constructed by the immunoSEQ multiplex PCR assay. The table was pulled from immuneACCESS by TCRdb, which kept in-frame rearrangements only. Such tables lose some clones; where checked, under half of the loss comes from unresolved V genes, and the rest has no known cause. In this sample the table shows approximately 80,000 clones, 85% to 90% of which occur a single time. The ten largest clones take up about 5% of the sample. Sequenced input: peripheral blood. The receptors were sampled from a middle-aged man with acute or convalescent COVID-19.

This sequence joins TRBV6-5 and TRBJ2-7; TRBD1 aligns across 7 bases. Trimming took 7 bases from V and 7 from J; bases not matched to a gene: 10. This CDR3 spans 13 amino acids. Looked up from germline, CDR1 is MNHEY and CDR2 is SVGAGI. The CDR3 sequence: CASNLGQAREQYF. The CDR3 DNA follows: TGTGCCAGCAATCTAGGACAGGCGAGAGAGCAGTACTTC.

This chain joins TRBV6-5 and TRBJ2-6; the D is unclear. The CDR3 has 14 amino acids. Germline lookup yields CDR1 MNHEY and CDR2 SVGAGI. V was shortened by 10 bases and J by 0 bases, with 10 bases between the two germline ends. CDR3 coding DNA: TGTGCCACCTTACAAGTCTCTGGGGCCAACGTCCTGACTTTC. It yields the protein CATLQVSGANVLTF.

This clone came up once. This chain joins TRBV4-1 and TRBJ2-7, with 7 bases fitting TRBD1. V trimming: 0 bases; J trimming: 2 bases; junction bases outside the gene matches: 7. The length of the CDR3 is 16 residues. The germline gives CDR1 MGHRA, CDR2 YSYEKL. In DNA, the CDR3 is TGCGCCAGCAGCCAAGATTTATGGACAGGCACCTACGAGCAGTACTTC. Amino acids: CASSQDLWTGTYEQYF.

V is TRBV11-3 and J is TRBJ2-7; 9 bases align to TRBD2. This CDR3 spans 16 amino acids. CDR1 is SGHNT and CDR2 is YENEEA in the germline V gene. The V segment lost 11 bases and the J segment 5 bases; nucleotides outside the gene matches: 19. The CDR3 DNA sequence: TGTGCCTCCGCGGGGGGGGAGACAGGGAAAGAACACGAGCAGTACTTC. Translating it yields CASAGGETGKEHEQYF.

The table lists this clone with a few counts. The V gene is TRBV6-5, the J gene TRBJ2-7, with 11 bases fitting TRBD2. The junction had 8 bases not matched to a gene; V was cut back by 6 bases and J by 7 bases. There are 14 residues in the CDR3. CDR1 and CDR2 (germline): MNHEY, SVGAGI. The CDR3 reads CASRQGLAAREQYF. Here the CDR3 DNA reads TGTGCCAGCAGACAGGGACTAGCGGCCCGGGAGCAGTACTTC.

DNA of the CDR3: TGTGCCAGCCGATACTCCCCAAACACTGAAGCTTTCTTT. Translation gives CASRYSPNTEAFF. This chain connects TRBV27 to TRBJ1-1; D uncertain. The V end was cut by 8 bases, the J end by 2 bases, with 12 bases between. The CDR3 covers 13 residues. Germline CDR1 MNHEY, CDR2 SMNVEV (reference sequence).

The V gene is TRBV5-6, the J gene TRBJ1-6; the D gene is possibly TRBD1 (5 bases). Trimming shortened V by 5 bases and J by 7 bases, and 13 bases separated the two germline ends. Germline V gene data show CDR1 as SGHDT and CDR2 as YYEEEE. CDR3 size: 14 residues. The CDR3 DNA sequence: TGTGCCAGCAGTTCCCAGGGAAGGAATTCACCCCTCCACTTT. Translated, it gives CASSSQGRNSPLHF.

The chain has TRBV29-1 and TRBJ1-1; TRBD1 matches at 11 bases. V trimming: 6 bases; J trimming: 5 bases; junction bases outside the gene matches: 5. The CDR3 loop spans 13 amino acids. The germline V gene encodes CDR1 SQVTM and CDR2 ANQGSEA. CDR3 nucleotide sequence: TGCAGCGTGGGGACAGGGGGATTGACTGAAGCTTTCTTT. Protein product: CSVGTGGLTEAFF.

This rearrangement joins TRBV6-5 to TRBJ1-5; D not certain. CDR1 is MNHEY and CDR2 is SVGAGI in the germline V gene. Trimming removed 7 bases at V and 4 bases at J, with 17 bases between. This CDR3 contains 15 residues. The CDR3 DNA reads as TGTGCCAGCATCAAAGACACCGCCCCTAATCAGCCCCAGCATTTT. As protein: CASIKDTAPNQPQHF.

This chain uses TRBV6-5 with TRBJ1-1; maybe TRBD1 (5 bases). CDR1 is MNHEY, CDR2 SVGAGI, per germline. V lost 7 bases to trimming and J lost 6 bases, with 18 bases between them. CDR3 size: 14 residues. CDR3 DNA: TGTGCCAGCAACTCACCCCAGGGTCTGTCTGAAGCTTTCTTT. Its translation is CASNSPQGLSEAFF.

This chain links TRBV6-5 with TRBJ2-1; 7 bases line up with TRBD2. CDR1 is MNHEY and CDR2 is SVGAGI in the germline V gene. Trimming took 7 bases from V and 7 from J; bases not matched to a gene: 7. This CDR3 has 13 residues. The CDR3 reads CASTRGVTNEQFF. Written as DNA, the CDR3 is TGTGCCAGCACTCGGGGGGTAACGAATGAGCAGTTCTTC.

The V and J genes are TRBV4-1 and TRBJ2-5; 7 bases align to TRBD2. Looked up from germline, CDR1 is MGHRA and CDR2 is YSYEKL. The CDR3 consists of 15 residues. J gave up 5 bases and V 2 bases, and 8 bases lay outside the gene matches. CDR3 sequence (DNA): TGCGCCAGCAGCCAACAAGGACTAGTCGAGGAGACCCAGTACTTC. Its translation: CASSQQGLVEETQYF.

The chain employs TRBV19 and TRBJ2-5; D perhaps matches TRBD1 (7 bases). V gave up 6 bases and J gave up 4 bases, with 15 bases separating them. The CDR3 is 14 amino acids. Germline CDR1 LNHDA, CDR2 SQIVND (reference sequence). The CDR3 coding sequence is TGTGCCAGTAGCCGACAGGGACTGTTAGAGACCCAGTACTTC. Translated: CASSRQGLLETQYF.

The gene calls are TRBV30 and TRBJ1-6; 8 nucleotides match TRBD1. This CDR3 spans 16 amino acids. V was pared by 3 bases and J by 7 bases, with 11 bases of the junction left unmatched. Germline CDR1 is GTSNPN and CDR2 is SVGIG (reference sequence). The CDR3 region has the DNA TGTGCCTGGAGCCCCGGCCAGGGGGCCGGGAATTCACCCCTCCACTTT. Amino acids: CAWSPGQGAGNSPLHF.

The chain links TRBV7-2 to TRBJ2-7; a weak D match, TRBD2 (6 bases). Germline values: CDR1 SGHTA, CDR2 FQGNSA. This CDR3 spans 14 amino acids. The V and J ends lost 6 bases and 0 bases respectively, with 12 bases between them. For the CDR3, the DNA is TGTGCCAGCAGAAAGGCGGGGAGCTCCTACGAGCAGTACTTC. Protein: CASRKAGSSYEQYF.

Only a few counts were recorded for this clone. The chain recombines TRBV2 with TRBJ1-2; 10 bases fit TRBD1. Germline trimming cut 8 bases from V and 4 bases from J; bases unmatched to any gene: 13. Germline lookup yields CDR1 SNHLY and CDR2 FYNNEI. CDR3 length equals 16 residues. CDR3 sequence reads: CASHRDRGESGYGYTF. CDR3 nucleotides: TGTGCCAGCCATAGGGACAGGGGCGAGAGCGGCTATGGCTACACCTTC.

This chain joins TRBV4-3 and TRBJ1-1; the D gene is possibly TRBD1 (6 bases). The CDR3 covers 14 residues. CDR1 is LGHNA and CDR2 is YSLEER in the germline V gene. V was pared by 1 base and J by 6 bases, with 12 bases between. The CDR3 spells CASSQVQGTAEAFF. Written as DNA, the CDR3 is TGCGCCAGCAGCCAAGTGCAGGGGACGGCTGAAGCTTTCTTT.

The chain joins TRBV6-6 to TRBJ1-2; D is unclear. Germline V gene lookup returns CDR1 MNHNY and CDR2 SVGAGI (reference sequence). Trimming left V 6 bases short and J 3 bases short, with 5 bases between. The CDR3 totals 11 residues. The CDR3 DNA follows: TGTGCCAGCAGGAGGGACTATGGCTACACCTTC. Translated: CASRRDYGYTF.

This sequence joins TRBV29-1 and TRBJ2-1, with D perhaps matching TRBD1 (5 bases). The CDR3 loop spans 12 amino acids. CDR1 and CDR2 from the germline V gene are SQVTM and ANQGSEA. V was trimmed by 4 bases and J by 7 bases, leaving 11 bases between them. The CDR3 DNA reads TGCAGCGTTGCAGGGATGGGAAATGAGCAGTTCTTC. It encodes CSVAGMGNEQFF.

The rearrangement joins TRBV2 to TRBJ1-4; D is possibly TRBD1 (6 bases). The germline CDR1 and CDR2 sequences are SNHLY and FYNNEI. V lost 6 bases to trimming and J lost 5 bases, with 10 bases between them. The CDR3 is 13 amino acids. The CDR3 here is CASSPGQNEKLFF. In DNA, the CDR3 is TGTGCCAGCAGCCCCGGACAGAATGAAAAACTGTTTTTT.

In this sample, this clone turned up once. V usage is TRBV11-3 and J usage is TRBJ2-7; D is ambiguous. Trimming took 4 bases from V and 2 from J, leaving 3 bases between them. Looked up from germline, CDR1 is SGHNT and CDR2 is YENEEA. The CDR3 has 11 residues. The CDR3 DNA reads as TGTGCCAGCAGCTCTCCCTACGAGCAGTACTTC. It codes for CASSSPYEQYF.

This chain links TRBV28 with TRBJ1-6; maybe TRBD1 (5 bases). Germline lookup yields CDR1 MDHEN and CDR2 SYDVKM. This CDR3 comprises 16 residues. Trimming took 7 bases from V and 5 from J, leaving 18 bases between them. The CDR3 region has the DNA TGTGCCAGCACCCAATCGGGGGAGCCGAATAATTCACCCCTCCACTTT. This sequence encodes CASTQSGEPNNSPLHF.

CDR3 protein: CASSESGMGKLFF. The CDR3 DNA follows: TGCGCCAGCAGTGAATCAGGGATGGGAAAACTGTTTTTT. This chain connects TRBV10-1 to TRBJ1-4; D perhaps matches TRBD1 (5 bases). The CDR3 loop spans 13 amino acids. Germline V gene data show CDR1 as WNHNN and CDR2 as SYGVQD (reference sequence). Trimming shortened V by 3 bases and J by 10 bases, and 12 bases separated the two germline ends.

The chain employs TRBV2 and TRBJ1-3; perhaps TRBD1 as D (5 bases). V was shortened by 4 bases and J by 0 bases, with 10 bases between the two germline ends. The germline V gene has CDR1 SNHLY and CDR2 FYNNEI. This CDR3 has 15 amino acids. The CDR3 reads CASSGWGLSGNTIYF. Here the CDR3 DNA reads TGTGCCAGCAGTGGCTGGGGACTCTCTGGAAACACCATATATTTT.

The chain has TRBV11-1 and TRBJ2-1, with a tentative D call TRBD1 (6 bases). The ends were cut back, 5 bases at V and 12 bases at J, with 14 bases in the middle. The CDR3 is 12 residues long. The germline CDR1 and CDR2 sequences are SGHAT and FQDESV (reference sequence). The CDR3 spells CASSTNRERQFF. As DNA, the CDR3 is TGTGCCAGCAGCACTAACAGGGAGAGGCAGTTCTTC.

The chain couples TRBV6-6 to TRBJ1-6; D is unclear. The ends were cut back, 8 bases at V and 0 bases at J, with 14 bases in the middle. The CDR3 length is 16 residues. Germline CDR1 and CDR2: MNHNY and SVGAGI (reference sequence). CDR3 residues: CASSPPRSSYNSPLHF. Here the CDR3 DNA reads TGTGCCAGCTCACCGCCTAGAAGCTCCTATAATTCACCCCTCCACTTT.

The rearrangement joins TRBV18 to TRBJ2-1; 7 nucleotides agree with TRBD1. The V gene end was trimmed by 6 bases and the J gene end by 6 bases; junction bases not matched to a gene: 5. The CDR3 spans 13 residues. Germline assignment: CDR1 KGHSH and CDR2 LQKENI. The CDR3 sequence is CASSLGQINEQFF. CDR3 bases: TGTGCCAGCTCCCTGGGACAGATCAATGAGCAGTTCTTC.

CDR3 sequence reads: CASSTTSRDEQYF. The CDR3 DNA reads TGTGCCAGCAGCACAACGTCCCGTGACGAGCAGTACTTC. The J gene is TRBJ2-7, the V gene TRBV7-9; no clear D. The CDR3 loop spans 13 amino acids. Germline CDR1 is SEHNR and CDR2 is FQNEAQ (reference sequence). Trimming left V 5 bases short and J 5 bases short, with 13 bases between.

This sequence joins TRBV7-6 and TRBJ2-7, with 7 positions matching TRBD2. V shed 5 bases and J 0 bases; nucleotides not matched to a gene: 7. This CDR3 is 15 amino acids long. Per the germline V gene, CDR1 is SGHVS and CDR2 is FNYEAQ. The CDR3: CASSPESGTSYEQYF. DNA of the CDR3: TGTGCCAGCAGCCCAGAGAGCGGGACCTCCTACGAGCAGTACTTC.

The V gene is TRBV5-8, the J gene TRBJ1-5; 7 bases match TRBD1. V trimming: 5 bases; J trimming: 5 bases; junction bases outside the gene matches: 7. This CDR3 has 14 amino acids. CDR1 and CDR2 from the germline V gene are SGHTS and YDEGEE. CDR3 amino acids: CASSSRQGHQPQHF. The CDR3 DNA sequence: TGTGCCAGCAGTTCCCGACAGGGCCATCAGCCCCAGCATTTT.

The chain combines TRBV18 with TRBJ1-1, with 7 nucleotides matching TRBD1. With 4 bases clipped from V and 3 bases from J, the junction kept 2 bases outside the gene matches. The CDR3 is 13 amino acids. Germline V gene data show CDR1 as KGHSH and CDR2 as LQKENI. The CDR3 loop reads CASSRGTDTEAFF. The CDR3 coding sequence is TGTGCCAGCTCACGGGGGACAGACACTGAAGCTTTCTTT. The entire variable domain, with the rest obtained from reference TRBV18 and TRBJ1-1, is as follows: NAGVMQNPRHLVRRRGQEARLRCSPMKGHSHVYWYRQLPEEGLKFMVYLQKENIIDESGMPKERFSAEFPKEGPSILRIQQVVRGDSAAYFCASSRGTDTEAFFGQGTRLTVV.

The genes are TRBV19 and TRBJ2-3, with 11 bases aligning to TRBD2. The CDR3 covers 16 residues. The J segment lost 2 bases and the V segment lost 3 bases, leaving 4 bases of the junction unmatched. Looked up from germline, CDR1 is LNHDA and CDR2 is SQIVND (reference sequence). CDR3 bases: TGTGCCAGTAGTATCAGACTAGCGGGGACCACAGATACGCAGTATTTT. Protein product: CASSIRLAGTTDTQYF.